This T cell receptor beta chain derives from a study of blood T cell repertoires in COVID-19. Overall study context: The United States, Italy and Spain were the sources of the acute and convalescent COVID-19 samples. PBMCs, B-cell-depleted T cells, or T cells were the source of the cDNA or gDNA that made up the material.

Trimming shortened V by 0 bases and J by 5 bases, and 11 bases separated the two germline ends. Germline V lookup: CDR1 MNHNS, CDR2 SASEGT. The CDR3 sequence is 15 residues long. In its sample, this clone was seen a few times. In the study's own analysis: For nucleated cells, counts were estimated from reference gene primer amplification. Here immunoSEQ multiplex PCR was the method, and the copy in TCRdb shows in-frame clones only, minus some. D and trimming come from the DNA, and the V and J calls and clone size come from that table. The sample shows about 280,000 clones, over 75% of them seen only once.

This chain connects TRBV6-1 to TRBJ1-5; D may be TRBD1 (6 bases). Material for sequencing was peripheral blood. This TCR came from a man in his forties or fifties with active or convalescent COVID-19. The CDR3 nucleotides read TGTGCCAGCAGTGAAGCACAGGGTAATTATCAGCCCCAGCATTTT. It specifies CASSEAQGNYQPQHF.